This TCR beta chain emerged from a study of T cell repertoires in ileal Crohn's disease. Study overall: All patients had surgery for stricturing (61%) or penetrating (about 40%) disease. M0 samples are biopsies from inflamed ileum in the resection specimen.

Only one count was recorded for this clone. As yet, its antigen is unknown. TCRdb's copy holds only in-frame clones and misses some; the assay was immunoSEQ multiplex PCR. Among roughly 16,000 clones listed, 92% were seen once. The sample's time point: inflamed ileum from the surgical specimen. Patients were adults with ileal or ileocolonic Crohn's disease needing resection. General observations from the study: Clonality above 26.8% at surgery always came with endoscopic recurrence.

This CDR3 contains 14 residues. Germline loops: CDR1 SGHDT, CDR2 YYEEEE. V gave up 1 base and J gave up 3 bases, with 11 bases separating them. The sequencing sample was made of ileal tissue. The source is an adult with Crohn's disease. The chain combines TRBV5-6 with TRBJ2-7; the D is unclear. The DNA of the CDR3 is TGTGCCAGCAGCTTGTTTACAAGGAACTACGAGCAGTACTTC. Its translation is CASSLFTRNYEQYF.